The clone carrying this T cell receptor (beta chain) was detected many times. This sample is drawn from a study of Graves' ophthalmopathy and Graves' hyperthyroidism. The study amplified TCR beta CDR3 regions using RNA transcripts. An initial RT-PCR round employing HTBI primers preceded a second-round multiplex PCR. From the multiplex PCR reads, TCRdb called clonotypes with MiXCR, one entry per CDR3 protein. Of approximately 210,000 distinct CDR3 sequences in the sample, 20% to 25% were seen once. Per germline, CDR1 MDHEN and CDR2 SYDVKM. The CDR3 length is 11 residues. Trimming pared 8 bases from V and 2 bases from J, leaving 6 bases between.

Sequenced input: peripheral blood. The chain employs TRBV28 and TRBJ1-1; D remains unclear. The receptor's source is a woman aged 45 to 65 with Graves' ophthalmopathy. CDR3 loop: CASERNTEAFF. The CDR3 DNA sequence: TGTGCCAGCGAGCGTAACACTGAAGCTTTCTTT.